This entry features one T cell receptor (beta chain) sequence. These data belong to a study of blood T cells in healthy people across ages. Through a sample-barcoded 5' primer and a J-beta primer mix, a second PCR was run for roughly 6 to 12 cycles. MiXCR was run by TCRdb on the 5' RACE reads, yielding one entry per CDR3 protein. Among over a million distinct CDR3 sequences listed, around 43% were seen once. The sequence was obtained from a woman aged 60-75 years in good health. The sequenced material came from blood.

CDR3 sequence reads: CASSAMSGPNYEQYF. The CDR3 coding sequence is TGTGCCAGCAGCGCTATGTCCGGACCGAACTACGAGCAGTACTTC. This chain uses TRBV7-9 with TRBJ2-7; no clear D gene. The V gene's germline CDR1 is SEHNR and CDR2 FQNEAQ (reference sequence). This CDR3 has 15 residues. V gave up 5 bases and J gave up 3 bases, with 17 bases separating them.